The sequence of this T cell receptor (beta chain) was determined in a study of identical twins. General observations from the study: Less excess twin sharing appeared in beta out-of-frame sequences. Low generation-probability sequences were in excess among twin-shared out-of-frame alpha sequences.

The table lists this clonotype with a few counts. As yet, its antigen is unknown. Trimming removed 1 base at V and 7 bases at J, with 7 bases between. Germline CDR1 is SGHAT and CDR2 is FQNNGV. The CDR3 contains 12 residues. TCRdb redid the calling of the 5' RACE reads with MiXCR, one entry per CDR3 protein. The top ten hold around 0.48% of the sample, which has around 480,000 distinct CDR3 sequences, approximately 15% seen once. A further study also used this sample, focusing on yellow fever vaccine responses in identical twins.

The TCR sequence derives from a woman aged 18-35 years in good health. The gene calls are TRBV11-2 and TRBJ1-2, with D possibly TRBD1 on 6 matching bases. The sequenced sample consisted of CD4+ T cells sorted from blood. The CDR3 region has the DNA TGTGCCAGCAGCTTAGGGGGGGCTGGCTACACCTTC. Its translation is CASSLGGAGYTF.